This T cell receptor beta chain is from a study of T cells after yellow fever vaccination. Synthesis of TCR cDNA relied on 5'RACE template switching, which attached a universal primer site and UMIs. TCRdb reprocessed the 5' RACE reads with MiXCR, giving one entry per CDR3 protein. The data show a few hundred thousand distinct CDR3 sequences, around 9.3% seen once. This clonotype was found a few times. Its antigen remains unidentified. V lost 0 bases to trimming and J lost 0 bases, with 12 bases between them. Per germline, CDR1 DFQATT and CDR2 SNEGSKA (reference sequence). This CDR3 region has 16 residues. Study-wide points: Repertoires obtained by FACS sorting could include abundant clonotypes that entered as contaminants from the bulk population. CD4 and CD8 compartments shared a small share of clonotypes, likely from convergent recombination.

This TCR came from a man between 18 and 29 years old who received the YFV17D yellow fever vaccine. This sample comprised CD4+ T cells sorted from PBMCs, obtained 5 days after the yellow fever booster vaccination. The chain carries TRBV20-1 and TRBJ2-1, with D perhaps TRBD1 (5 bases). The CDR3 region is CSARDPQASSYNEQFF. CDR3 nucleotides: TGCAGTGCTAGAGACCCACAGGCGAGCTCCTACAATGAGCAGTTCTTC.